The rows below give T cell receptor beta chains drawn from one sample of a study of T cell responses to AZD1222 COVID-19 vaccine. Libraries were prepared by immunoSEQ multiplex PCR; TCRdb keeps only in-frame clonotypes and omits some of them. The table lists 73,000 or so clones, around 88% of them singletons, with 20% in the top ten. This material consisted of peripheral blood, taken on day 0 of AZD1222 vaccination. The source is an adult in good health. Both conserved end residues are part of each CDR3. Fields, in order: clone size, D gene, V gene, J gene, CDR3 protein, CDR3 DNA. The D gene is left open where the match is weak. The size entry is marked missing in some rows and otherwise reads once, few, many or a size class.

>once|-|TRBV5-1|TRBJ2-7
CASSLTDSYEQYF
TGCGCCAGCAGCTTGACAGACAGCTACGAGCAGTACTTC
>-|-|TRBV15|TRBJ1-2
CATSSGGTADGYTF
TGTGCCACCAGCAGTGGGGGGACGGCCGATGGCTACACCTTC
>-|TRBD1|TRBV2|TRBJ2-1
CASRRGQTSHEQFF
TGTGCCAGCAGGAGGGGACAGACGAGCCATGAGCAGTTCTTC
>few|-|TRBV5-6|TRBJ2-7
CASTRTASYEQYF
TGTGCCAGCACCAGGACCGCAAGCTACGAGCAGTACTTC
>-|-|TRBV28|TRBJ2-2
CASSSEYTGELFF
TGTGCCAGCAGTTCCGAATACACCGGGGAGCTGTTTTTT
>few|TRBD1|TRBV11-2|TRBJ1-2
CASSLAGQGTYGYTF
TGTGCCAGCAGCTTAGCGGGACAGGGGACCTATGGCTACACCTTC
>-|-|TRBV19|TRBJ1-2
CASRGPGRAYGYTF
TGTGCCAGTAGGGGACCGGGAAGAGCCTATGGCTACACCTTC
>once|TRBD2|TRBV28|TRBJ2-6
CASSFPFWRGAEPPGANVLTF
TGTGCCAGCAGTTTTCCATTCTGGCGGGGGGCTGAACCTCCTGGGGCCAACGTCCTGACTTTC
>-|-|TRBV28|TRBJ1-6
CASSPSSYNSPLHF
TGTGCCAGCTCTCCGAGCTCCTATAATTCACCCCTCCACTTT
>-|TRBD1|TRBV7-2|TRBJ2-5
CASSLAGTVDRKTQYF
TGTGCCAGCAGCTTGGCCGGGACAGTCGATAGAAAGACCCAGTACTTC
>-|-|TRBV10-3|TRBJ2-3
CATKGDSLARDTQYF
TGTGCCACGAAGGGGGACTCCCTAGCTCGAGATACGCAGTATTTT
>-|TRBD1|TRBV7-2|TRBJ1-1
CASSWTGVNTEAFF
TGTGCCAGCAGCTGGACAGGGGTTAACACTGAAGCTTTCTTT
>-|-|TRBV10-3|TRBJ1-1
CAIRNREEAFF
TGTGCCATCAGGAACAGGGAGGAAGCTTTCTTT
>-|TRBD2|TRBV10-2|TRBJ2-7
CAISPGLGAYEQYF
TGCGCCATCTCACCGGGACTAGGGGCCTACGAGCAGTACTTC
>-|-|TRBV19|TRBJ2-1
CASSVRGGNSYNEQFF
TGTGCCAGTAGTGTAAGGGGAGGCAACTCCTACAATGAGCAGTTCTTC
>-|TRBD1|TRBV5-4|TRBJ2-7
CASSKDRVEQYF
TGTGCCAGCAGCAAAGACAGGGTCGAGCAGTACTTC
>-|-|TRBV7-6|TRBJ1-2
CASSSPGTPGYGYTF
TGTGCCAGCAGCTCGCCAGGTACTCCTGGCTATGGCTACACCTTC
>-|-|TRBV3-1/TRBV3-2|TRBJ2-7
CASSQGRVYEQYF
TGTGCCAGCAGCCAGGGCAGAGTCTACGAGCAGTACTTC
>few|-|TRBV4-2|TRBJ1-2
CASSQEGYGYTF
TGTGCCAGCAGCCAAGAAGGATATGGCTACACCTTC
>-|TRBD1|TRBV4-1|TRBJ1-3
CASSQDSTGVANTIYF
TGCGCCAGCAGCCAAGATTCGACAGGGGTCGCAAACACCATATATTTT
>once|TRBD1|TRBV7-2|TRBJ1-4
CASSLTGTAGPNEKLFF
TGTGCCAGCAGCTTAACCGGGACAGCGGGACCTAATGAAAAACTGTTTTTT
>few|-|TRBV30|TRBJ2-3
CAWSVGLTSTDTQYF
TGTGCCTGGAGTGTAGGCCTGACTAGCACAGATACGCAGTATTTT
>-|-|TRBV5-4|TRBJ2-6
CASSLDLGPRANVLTF
TGTGCCAGCAGCTTGGATTTGGGACCCCGGGCCAACGTCCTGACTTTC
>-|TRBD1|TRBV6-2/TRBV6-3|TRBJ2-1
CASSPLQGAVINEQFF
TGTGCCAGCAGCCCGCTACAGGGGGCAGTCATAAATGAGCAGTTCTTC
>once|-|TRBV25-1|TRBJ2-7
CASSQLAGYEQYF
TGTGCCAGCAGCCAACTAGCAGGCTACGAGCAGTACTTC
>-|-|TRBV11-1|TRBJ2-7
CASSLNVREQYF
TGTGCCAGCAGCTTAAATGTACGCGAGCAGTACTTC
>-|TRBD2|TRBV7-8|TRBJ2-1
CASSLVRASGRAFEQFF
TGTGCCAGCAGCTTAGTTCGGGCTAGCGGGAGGGCGTTTGAGCAGTTCTTC
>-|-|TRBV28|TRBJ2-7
CASSRDSWVEQYF
TGTGCCAGCAGTAGGGATTCGTGGGTCGAGCAGTACTTC
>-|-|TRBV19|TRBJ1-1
CASTARTGITEAFF
TGTGCCAGTACCGCGAGGACTGGTATCACTGAAGCTTTCTTT
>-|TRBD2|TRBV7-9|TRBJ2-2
CASRRTSGNTGELFF
TGTGCCAGCAGACGGACTAGCGGGAACACCGGGGAGCTGTTTTTT
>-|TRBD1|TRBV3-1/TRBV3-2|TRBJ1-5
CASSQGQGYQPQHF
TGTGCCAGCAGCCAAGGACAGGGGTATCAGCCCCAGCATTTT
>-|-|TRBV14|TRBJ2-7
CASSFGGTLYEQYF
TGTGCCAGCAGTTTTGGCGGGACTCTTTACGAGCAGTACTTC
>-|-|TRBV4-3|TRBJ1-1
CASSQVGGTEAFF
TGCGCCAGCAGCCAAGTAGGCGGGACTGAAGCTTTCTTT
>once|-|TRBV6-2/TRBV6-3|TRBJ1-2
CASSRGGPNYGYTF
TGTGCCAGCAGTCGGGGCGGACCTAACTATGGCTACACCTTC
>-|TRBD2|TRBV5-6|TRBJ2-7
CASSPGTSLYEQYF
TGTGCCAGCAGCCCAGGGACTAGCTTATACGAGCAGTACTTC
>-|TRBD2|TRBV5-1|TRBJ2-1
CASGETSGRIEQFF
TGCGCCAGCGGGGAAACTAGCGGGAGGATAGAGCAGTTCTTC
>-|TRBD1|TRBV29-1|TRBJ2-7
CSVRIRDRGVDEQYF
TGCAGCGTAAGAATCCGGGACAGGGGTGTCGACGAGCAGTACTTC